These 2 T cell receptor beta chains share one sample of origin, sequenced in a study of tumor-infiltrating lymphocytes in primary liver carcinoma. Joint extraction of RNA and DNA used 20-30 mg of bulk tissue that was unsorted. From around 500 ng of total RNA, TCR beta-specific cDNA was reverse-transcribed using a constant-region primer. Employing slightly modified ARM-PCR, three nested multiplex PCR rounds were run, and these gave rise to the TCR beta libraries. Running around 10 cycles apiece, the first two PCR rounds relied on TRBV1-TRBV30 forward primers together with a C-beta reverse primer. TCRdb ran MiXCR on the multiplex PCR reads and lists one entry per CDR3 protein. There are 100,000 to 150,000 distinct CDR3 sequences in the sample; 64% occur only once, and roughly 8% lies in the top ten. The sample was liver tumor tissue from sampling region 3. Specified subset: tumor region T3, left-lateral pole. These receptors were collected from a woman aged 60-70 years with primary liver carcinoma and hepatitis B virus infection.

This clonotype appeared a few times. A read error may be the cause here, since a much bigger clone is one base away. The chain uses TRBV6-6 and TRBJ2-5; 9 positions match TRBD2. Germline CDR1 reads MNHNY; CDR2 reads SVGAGI (reference sequence). This CDR3 contains 15 residues. In nucleotides, the CDR3 is TGTACCAGCAGTTACTCAAGACTAGCGGAAGAGACCCAGTACTTC. This encodes CTSSYSRLAEETQYF.

Points on this clonotype: A read error may explain this, as a much larger clone is one base away. V and J are TRBV14 and TRBJ2-1, with D perhaps TRBD1 or TRBD2 (6 bases each). There are 13 residues in the CDR3. Germline CDR1 SGHDN, CDR2 FVKESK. The V gene lost 4 bases and the J gene lost 6 bases, with 10 bases spanning the gap. The CDR3 DNA follows: TGTGCCAGCAGCCCCAAGGGGGGCAATGAGCAGTTCTTC. Protein: CASSPKGGNEQFF.